This record looks at one T cell receptor (beta chain) sequence and its context. Using immunoSEQ multiplex PCR, the repertoire was profiled, and TCRdb retains in-frame clones only, with some absent. The sample yields roughly 250,000 clones, over 75% seen once. The sample comes from a study of blood T cell repertoires in COVID-19. Overall study context: There were acute and convalescent COVID-19 samples, and they came from the United States, Italy and Spain. T cells, B-cell-depleted T cells, or PBMCs provided the cDNA or gDNA that served as material.

Unmatched junction bases numbered 8, after V lost 3 bases and J lost 4 bases. The CDR3 consists of 15 residues. CDR1 and CDR2 from the germline V gene are MNHNY and SVGAGI (reference sequence). The chain couples TRBV6-6 to TRBJ2-5, with TRBD1 identical over 7 bases. This receptor was obtained from a woman in her 40s who had recovered from COVID-19. Sequenced material: peripheral blood. Written as DNA, the CDR3 is TGTGCCAGCAGTTATCCGACAGGGCTAGCAGAGACCCAGTACTTC. It codes for CASSYPTGLAETQYF.